This TCR beta chain comes out of a study of T cell responses to AZD1222 COVID-19 vaccine. General observations from the study: Vaccine-associated CD4 TCRs ranged over spike, dominating at 160-218 and 743-854. It was only a handful of AZD1222 recipients who were seropositive at baseline. Females made up more of the donors, who were largely white British, and clonal diversity may have come out too low.

The table came from immunoSEQ multiplex PCR; TCRdb's copy has only in-frame clones and leaves some out. The sample has 95,000 to 110,000 clones; about nine tenths are singletons. Germline V lookup: CDR1 SGDLS, CDR2 YYNGEE. Trimming pared 3 bases from V and 8 bases from J, leaving 8 bases between. This CDR3 contains 11 residues. As concerns this clone: The target antigen is unknown.

V and J are TRBV9 and TRBJ1-1; D is unresolved. The source material was peripheral blood, sampled 28 days after the second AZD1222 dose. The receptor comes from an adult who received the AZD1222 COVID-19 vaccine. Here the CDR3 DNA reads TGTGCCAGCAGCGCCGGAGAAGAAGCTTTCTTT. As protein: CASSAGEEAFF.